This TCR beta chain was profiled in a study of T cell responses to AZD1222 COVID-19 vaccine (dated by TCRdb to about 2021). Regarding the research as a whole: A total of just over 230 trial participants underwent TCR sequencing, of whom 207 received two doses of AZD1222 and 26 received two doses of the MenACWY control vaccine. Trial participants were enrolled into age subgroups of 18-55, 56-69 and 70-plus years, which contained around 150, 28 and 57 TCR-sequenced participants, respectively.

What the work shows at the level of the full study, not this receptor alone: Reportedly, almost half of the unique spike-specific TCRs recognized epitopes lying outside the regions that are mutated in the B.1.351 and B.1.1.7 variants. The 56-69-year group was small, and its depth increase did not reach significance, likely because of low power. CD4 TCRs associated with the vaccine covered the entire spike protein, and the dominant responses were in regions 160-218 and 743-854. After two AZD1222 doses, both the breadth and the depth of spike-specific TCRs were significantly higher than at day 0 and than in MenACWY recipients. Because no samples from the day 14 peak response were available, repertoires could be characterized only after the peak T cell response. Only five or six AZD1222 recipients were SARS-CoV-2 seropositive at baseline, limiting conclusions about previously exposed vaccinees. Participants were mostly white British, with more females than males. The authors suggested clonal diversity may have been underestimated.

The CDR3 regions of human TCRbeta chains were analyzed by immunosequencing. The authors' pipeline ran thus. TCRs in the repertoires were compared against a reference library of SARS-CoV-2-specific TCRs that had been generated with the MIRA antigen-specificity platform. Breadth was defined as the fraction of unique TCRs that were SARS-CoV-2-associated. Depth was defined as the fraction of total T cells that were SARS-CoV-2-associated. Each spike-specific TCR was assigned to its reactive spike region and to a CD4 or CD8 class using the MIRA data. Log10-transformed breadth and depth values were compared by one-way ANOVA with Sidak's multiple comparisons tests. As stored in TCRdb, this immuneACCESS dataset retains in-frame rearrangements with V and J assigned. A fraction of the clones does not appear; measured against another copy, unresolved V genes explain less than half of the discrepancy, and the remainder lacks a known reason. The D gene and trimming were derived from the DNA, and the V and J assignments and clone size from that table. The table for this sample lists some 110,000 clones; roughly 89% of them were counted only once. The ten largest make up 35% to 45% of the sample.

The sample's time point, from its label and the paper: about 28 days (+/-7) after the second vaccine dose. AZD1222 recipients with second doses at about 4 weeks or about 12 weeks were pooled, because spike-specific TCR depth and breadth did not differ between schedules. Vaccinee samples were obtained from the UK trials COV001 and COV002, which included a single-blind randomized controlled phase 2/3 trial of AZD1222 (ChAdOx1 nCoV-19) in healthy adults. For TCRbeta chain sequencing, PBMC samples from trial participants were taken at day 0 and at day 28 after the second dose. Remarks on this clone: The target of this receptor is not known. Base qualities are missing; no much larger clone stands one base away.

Trimming removed 0 bases from V and 1 base from J, leaving 15 bases between the germline ends. Measured from the cysteine to the phenylalanine, the CDR3 is 17 residues long. Of all the DNA, just the CDR3 is kept, 51 bases in frame from base 1. CDR1 and CDR2, per the germline V gene, are MGHRA and YSYEKL. The chain is assembled from TRBV4-1 and TRBJ1-2; no confident D gene assignment can be made. This clonotype was sampled from an adult who received the AZD1222 COVID-19 vaccine. Source: peripheral blood, taken 28 days after the second AZD1222 dose. The bases read TGCGCCAGCAGCCAAGAGCTTTTTTCCTCTGATAACTATGGCTACACCTTC. Translated, it reads CASSQELFSSDNYGYTF.